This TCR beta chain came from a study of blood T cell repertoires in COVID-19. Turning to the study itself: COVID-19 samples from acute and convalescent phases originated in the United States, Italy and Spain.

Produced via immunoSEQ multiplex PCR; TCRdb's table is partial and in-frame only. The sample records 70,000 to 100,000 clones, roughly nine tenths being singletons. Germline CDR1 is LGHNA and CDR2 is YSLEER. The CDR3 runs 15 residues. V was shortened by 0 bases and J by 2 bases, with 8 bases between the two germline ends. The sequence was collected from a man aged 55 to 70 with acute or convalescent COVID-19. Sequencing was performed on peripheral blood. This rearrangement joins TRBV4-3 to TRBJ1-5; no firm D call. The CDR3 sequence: CASSQDVQGNQPQHF. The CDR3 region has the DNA TGCGCCAGCAGCCAAGACGTGCAGGGCAATCAGCCCCAGCATTTT.